The T cell receptor (beta chain) under discussion was sequenced for a study of identical twins. Findings of the study overall: While abundant cord blood beta clonotypes carried fewer insertions, memory repertoires showed no such pattern. Potential partial confounding of zero-insertion analyses by invariant MAIT and iNKT cells was noted. Within beta out-of-frame sequences, the excess sharing observed between twins was weaker.

CDR3 length: 15 residues. Germline CDR1 reads WSHSY; CDR2 reads SAAADI. Losses at the gene ends were 9 bases for V and 2 bases for J; bases not matched to a gene: 12. Notes on this clonotype: As yet, its antigen is unknown.

MiXCR, run by TCRdb on the 5' RACE reads, gives a single entry per CDR3 protein. The table shows over 250,000 distinct CDR3 sequences, with more than 8% occurring only once. This same sample was also part of a study on yellow fever vaccine responses in identical twins. Per that paper: Twins' vaccine T cell responses reportedly seemed partly convergent and partly personalized.

The sequence came from a woman aged 18-30 years in good health. J is TRBJ2-7 and V is TRBV10-2; 8 bases match TRBD1. The sample comprised CD8+ T cells sorted from blood. The CDR3 loop reads CASEGSGTGAYEQYF. The CDR3 coding sequence is TGCGCCAGTGAGGGATCCGGGACAGGAGCCTACGAGCAGTACTTC.